This entry features one T cell receptor beta chain sequence. The data are from a study of technical replicates of blood from a few donors. Assay used: immunoSEQ multiplex PCR; TCRdb lists only in-frame clones, some missing. The sample yields approximately 73,000 clones, 93% seen once. The CDR3 covers 13 residues. Germline V gene sequence: CDR1 MDHEN, CDR2 SYDVKM. With V trimmed by 10 bases and J by 3 bases, 9 bases remained unmatched. The V gene is TRBV28, the J gene TRBJ2-7; 7 bases fit TRBD1. The receptor's source is a human donor in good health. Material: T cells isolated from PBMCs. The CDR3: CAILGQRIYEQYF. For the CDR3, the DNA is TGTGCCATCCTGGGACAGAGGATCTACGAGCAGTACTTC.